A selection of T cell receptor beta chains follows, all from one sample in a study of response to subunit inactivated influenza vaccine. One entry per CDR3 protein, called by TCRdb with MiXCR from the RT-PCR reads. There are approximately 490,000 distinct CDR3 sequences in the sample; 6.5% to 8% occur only once, and 13% lies in the top ten. This specimen was PBMCs from blood, taken roughly 24 months after vaccination. The receptors come from a man aged 50 to 75 who received an inactivated influenza vaccine. Each CDR3 is given with its conserved first and last residue. D genes are given only for firm matches. Size is stated for part of the rows, as once, few or many counts, or as a class when the clone is expanded.

V	D	J	size	CDR3	DNA
TRBV24-1	TRBD1	TRBJ2-1	few	CATSDATPGQGYNEQFF	TGTGCCACCAGTGATGCTACACCGGGACAGGGCTACAATGAGCAGTTCTTC
TRBV9	TRBD1	TRBJ1-1	few	CASSAGGWNTEAFF	TGTGCCAGCAGCGCAGGGGGCTGGAACACTGAAGCTTTCTTT
TRBV3-1	-	TRBJ2-1	many	CASSQIPHEQFF	TGTGCCAGCAGCCAAATTCCCCATGAGCAGTTCTTC
TRBV12-3/TRBV12-4	TRBD1	TRBJ2-3	few	CASSQMGIKGATDTQYF	TGTGCCAGCAGTCAAATGGGGATCAAGGGGGCAACAGATACGCAGTATTTT
TRBV20-1	-	TRBJ1-5	-	CSARDEWRVGQPQHF	TGCAGTGCTAGAGACGAATGGCGCGTAGGTCAGCCCCAGCATTTT
TRBV5-1	-	TRBJ1-5	many	CASSLEGRQPQHF	TGCGCCAGCAGCTTGGAGGGTCGACAGCCCCAGCATTTT
TRBV3-1	-	TRBJ1-3	-	CASSQDFSSGNTIYF	TGTGCCAGCAGCCAAGATTTCAGCTCTGGAAACACCATATATTTT
TRBV12-3/TRBV12-4	-	TRBJ1-4	many	CASSPLGGFNEKLFF	TGTGCCAGCAGCCCTCTCGGGGGGTTTAATGAAAAACTGTTTTTT
TRBV24-1	-	TRBJ2-3	few	CATSDSVFTDTQYF	TGTGCCACCAGTGATTCGGTATTCACAGATACGCAGTATTTT
TRBV20-1	-	TRBJ2-5	few	CSARGASDWTQYF	TGCAGTGCTAGAGGGGCCAGCGATTGGACCCAGTACTTC
TRBV20-1	TRBD2	TRBJ2-1	-	CSAPGLASNNEQFF	TGCAGTGCTCCGGGACTAGCTTCGAACAATGAGCAGTTCTTC
TRBV6-2/TRBV6-3	-	TRBJ1-5	few	CASSYAGVHQPQHF	TGTGCCAGCAGTTACGCGGGGGTCCATCAGCCCCAGCATTTT
TRBV9	-	TRBJ2-2	-	CASSVDRAGELFF	TGTGCCAGCAGCGTAGACCGCGCCGGGGAGCTGTTTTTT
TRBV29-1	-	TRBJ2-7	-	CSVRGGDVEQYF	TGCAGCGTTCGAGGCGGGGACGTCGAGCAGTACTTC
TRBV5-1	-	TRBJ2-5	-	CASSPEAGVETQYF	TGCGCCAGCAGCCCCGAGGCGGGTGTGGAGACCCAGTACTTC
TRBV5-1	-	TRBJ2-5	-	CASSLDRPETQYF	TGCGCCAGCAGCTTGGACAGGCCAGAGACCCAGTACTTC
TRBV5-4	-	TRBJ2-7	-	CASSPRGMAHEQYF	TGTGCCAGCAGCCCGAGGGGGATGGCCCACGAGCAGTACTTC
TRBV7-2	TRBD2	TRBJ2-7	-	CAGSLDGLVSLEQYF	TGTGCCGGCAGCTTAGACGGACTAGTGTCCCTCGAGCAGTACTTC
TRBV2	-	TRBJ2-2	-	CASGERQANTGELFF	TGTGCCAGCGGTGAACGGCAGGCGAACACCGGGGAGCTGTTTTTT
TRBV12-3/TRBV12-4	-	TRBJ1-1	-	CASSDSPGRAFF	TGTGCCAGCAGCGACAGCCCCGGGCGAGCTTTCTTT
TRBV12-3/TRBV12-4	-	TRBJ2-4	many	CASSYDGAKNIQYF	TGTGCCAGCAGTTACGACGGGGCCAAAAACATTCAGTACTTC
TRBV7-9	-	TRBJ2-7	-	CASSSGRQHTYEQYF	TGTGCCAGCAGCTCTGGACGGCAGCACACCTACGAGCAGTACTTC
TRBV7-7	TRBD2	TRBJ2-1	many	CASSSVRGDEQFF	TGTGCTAGCAGCTCCGTCCGGGGGGATGAGCAGTTCTTC
TRBV12-3/TRBV12-4	-	TRBJ1-3	many	CASSFGQSKAGNTIYF	TGTGCCAGCAGTTTTGGACAGTCTAAAGCTGGAAACACCATATATTTT
TRBV5-6	TRBD1	TRBJ1-1	few	CASSPTDRVNTEAFF	TGTGCCAGCAGCCCTACCGACAGGGTGAACACTGAAGCTTTCTTT
TRBV7-9	-	TRBJ1-2	many	CASSFVGDYGYTF	TGTGCCAGCAGCTTCGTGGGAGACTATGGCTACACCTTC
TRBV7-2	-	TRBJ2-2	-	CASSLGASAGGELFF	TGTGCCAGCAGCTTAGGGGCTAGCGCTGGCGGGGAGCTGTTTTTT
TRBV10-3	TRBD1	TRBJ2-7	-	CAIRQGAPYEQYF	TGTGCCATCAGGCAGGGGGCCCCCTACGAGCAGTACTTC
TRBV18	TRBD1	TRBJ2-1	few	CASSIPGQGRNEQFF	TGTGCCAGCTCAATCCCGGGACAGGGTAGGAATGAGCAGTTCTTC
TRBV12-3/TRBV12-4	-	TRBJ1-1	few	CASSPQQAGSGTEAFF	TGTGCCAGCAGTCCCCAACAAGCAGGGTCTGGCACTGAAGCTTTCTTT
TRBV5-1	-	TRBJ1-4	-	CASSTGTSNKKLFF	TGCGCCAGCAGCACCGGGACATCGAATAAAAAACTGTTTTTT
TRBV20-1	TRBD1	TRBJ2-7	-	CSARKTGGYEQYF	TGCAGTGCTAGAAAGACAGGGGGCTACGAGCAGTACTTC
TRBV27	-	TRBJ1-1	few	CASSPTLGNTEAFF	TGTGCCAGCAGTCCTACATTAGGGAACACTGAAGCTTTCTTT
TRBV12-3/TRBV12-4	-	TRBJ1-1	-	CASKSSGTTEAFF	TGTGCCAGCAAATCATCAGGGACCACTGAAGCTTTCTTT
TRBV20-1	-	TRBJ2-7	-	CSARVPGPGYEQYF	TGCAGTGCTAGAGTCCCGGGCCCCGGCTACGAGCAGTACTTC